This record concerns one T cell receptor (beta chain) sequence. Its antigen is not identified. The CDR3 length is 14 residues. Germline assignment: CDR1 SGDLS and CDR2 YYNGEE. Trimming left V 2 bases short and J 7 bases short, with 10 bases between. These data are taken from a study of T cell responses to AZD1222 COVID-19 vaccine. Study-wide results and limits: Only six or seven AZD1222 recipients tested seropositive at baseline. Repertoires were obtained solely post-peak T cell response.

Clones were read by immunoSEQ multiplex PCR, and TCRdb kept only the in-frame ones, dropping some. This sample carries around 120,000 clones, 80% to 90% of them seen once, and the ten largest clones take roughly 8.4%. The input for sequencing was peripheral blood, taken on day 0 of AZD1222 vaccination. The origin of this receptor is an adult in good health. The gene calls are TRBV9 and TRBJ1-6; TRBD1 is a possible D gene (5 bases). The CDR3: CASSVRAQNSPLHF. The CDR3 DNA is TGTGCCAGCAGCGTCAGGGCGCAGAATTCACCCCTCCACTTT. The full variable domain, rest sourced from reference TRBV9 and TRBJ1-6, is DSGVTQTPKHLITATGQRVTLRCSPRSGDLSVYWYQQSLDQGLQFLIQYYNGEERAKGNILERFSAQQFPDLHSELNLSSLELGDSALYFCASSVRAQNSPLHFGNGTRLTVT.